A single sample is the source of the 24 T cell receptor beta chains below, sequenced in a study of shared clonotypes between healthy human individuals. The data were produced by immunoSEQ multiplex PCR, yet TCRdb's version contains in-frame clones alone and is incomplete. The table has around 1.9 million clones, about 92% seen once. Cells designated naive CD8 were CD45RO-negative and were positively selected for CCR7, with terminally differentiated effector memory CD45RA+ cells excluded. The sample was naive CD8+ T cells from PBMCs. These receptors originate from a man aged 18 to 29 in good health. Some clones in this sample may be carry-over from other donors' samples.

The chain couples TRBV7-9 to TRBJ2-3; the match to TRBD2 covers 12 bases. Germline CDR1 is SEHNR and CDR2 is FQNEAQ (reference sequence). The CDR3 has 16 residues. V lost 5 bases to trimming and J lost 5 bases; unmatched junction nucleotides: 8. In DNA, the CDR3 is TGTGCCAGCAGCCCTAGCGGGAGGGCCGATGTAGATACGCAGTATTTT. It yields the protein CASSPSGRADVDTQYF.

The chain recombines TRBV4-2 with TRBJ2-2, with a tentative D call TRBD2 (7 bases). V lost 6 bases and J 8 bases, leaving 22 bases between the germline ends. The CDR3 consists of 16 residues. Germline V gives CDR1 LGHNA, CDR2 YNFKEQ. The CDR3 reads CASRNRVEGGKGELFF. The CDR3 DNA is TGTGCCAGCAGGAACCGAGTAGAGGGGGGGAAAGGGGAGCTGTTTTTT.

The chain joins TRBV18 to TRBJ1-4; tentatively, D is TRBD1 (6 bases). CDR1 is KGHSH and CDR2 is LQKENI in the germline V gene. The CDR3 runs to 20 residues. V dropped 5 bases and J dropped 0 bases, with 25 bases sitting between them. DNA for the CDR3: TGTGCCAGCTCAACGACCGCGGGAGGACAGAGTGAGGCAACTAATGAAAAACTGTTTTTT. The encoded protein is CASSTTAGGQSEATNEKLFF. Full variable domain (rest looked up from reference TRBV18 and TRBJ1-4): NAGVMQNPRHLVRRRGQEARLRCSPMKGHSHVYWYRQLPEEGLKFMVYLQKENIIDESGMPKERFSAEFPKEGPSILRIQQVVRGDSAAYFCASSTTAGGQSEATNEKLFFGSGTQLSVL.

This clone was recorded only once. The chain is built from TRBV5-1 and TRBJ2-2; TRBD2 aligns across 11 bases. Germline V CDR1 and CDR2: SGHRS, YFSETQ. CDR3 length: 16 residues. V lost 5 bases, J lost 7 bases, and 10 bases stayed unmatched. The CDR3 protein is CASSHTLAGEFGELFF. CDR3 DNA sequence: TGCGCCAGCAGTCATACACTAGCGGGAGAGTTCGGGGAGCTGTTTTTT.

The V and J genes are TRBV27 and TRBJ2-3; D unresolved. This CDR3 comprises 15 residues. V was clipped by 6 bases and J by 0 bases, with 13 bases between them. In germline, CDR1 is MNHEY, CDR2 SMNVEV (reference sequence). CDR3 coding DNA: TGTGCCAGCAGCCTCTCCTGGCGGAGCACAGATACGCAGTATTTT. It translates to CASSLSWRSTDTQYF.

The rearrangement uses TRBV25-1 and TRBJ1-2; weak D call: TRBD1 (5 bases). V lost 1 base to trimming and J lost 7 bases, with 10 bases between them. This CDR3 contains 13 residues. The germline CDR1 and CDR2 sequences are MGHDK and SYGVNS. CDR3 sequence: CASSEFRVGGYTF. The CDR3 DNA sequence: TGTGCCAGCAGTGAATTCAGGGTCGGTGGCTACACCTTC.

This clone has just one count. The chain links TRBV4-3 to TRBJ2-5, with 7 positions matching TRBD2. With the DNA end fitting TRBJ2-7 better, the J assignment may be wrong. Per the germline V gene, CDR1 is LGHNA and CDR2 is YSLEER. This CDR3 has 16 residues. CDR3 DNA: TGCGCCAGCAGCCAGGCTAGCGGAGTGGGGGGCTACGAGCAGTACTTC. Amino acid sequence: CASSQASGVGGYEQYF.

This clone was recorded once. The genes are TRBV4-1 and TRBJ1-4; D not resolved. The germline V gene has CDR1 MGHRA and CDR2 YSYEKL. The CDR3 runs to 16 residues. Trimming removed 1 base from V and 1 base from J, with 10 bases in between. CDR3 bases: TGCGCCAGCAGCCAAGGATCGGGAGGAACTAATGAAAAACTGTTTTTT. Translation gives CASSQGSGGTNEKLFF.

The chain carries TRBV29-1 and TRBJ1-1; possibly TRBD1 for D (5 bases). The CDR3 is 12 amino acids. Trimming left V 6 bases short and J 3 bases short, with 11 bases between. Germline loops: CDR1 SQVTM, CDR2 ANQGSEA. The CDR3 loop reads CSVGDSYTEAFF. The CDR3 nucleotides are TGCAGCGTAGGCGACAGTTACACTGAAGCTTTCTTT. Drawing the rest from reference TRBV29-1 and TRBJ1-1, the complete variable domain is SAVISQKPSRDICQRGTSLTIQCQVDSQVTMMFWYRQQPGQSLTLIATANQGSEATYESGFVIDKFPISRPNLTFSTLTVSNMSPEDSSIYLCSVGDSYTEAFFGQGTRLTVV.

The chain uses TRBV19 and TRBJ2-1; unclear D gene. Between the trimmed V and J ends, which lost 5 bases and 8 bases, there was a span of 13 bases. CDR1 and CDR2 from the germline V gene are LNHDA and SQIVND (reference sequence). CDR3 size: 13 residues. CDR3 residues: CASSLLNADEQFF. The CDR3 DNA sequence: TGTGCCAGTAGTTTACTCAATGCGGATGAGCAGTTCTTC.

This clone was counted only a few times. V is TRBV5-4 and J is TRBJ1-1; tentative D call: TRBD1 (5 bases). V was shortened by 0 bases and J by 4 bases, with 10 bases between the two germline ends. The CDR3 spans 14 residues. Germline V gene lookup returns CDR1 SGHNT and CDR2 YYREEE (reference sequence). The CDR3 DNA is TGTGCCAGCAGCTTGGTTGCGGGGCCCACTGAAGCTTTCTTT. Translated, it gives CASSLVAGPTEAFF. Full variable domain (missing parts from reference TRBV5-4 and TRBJ1-1): ETGVTQSPTHLIKTRGQQVTLRCSSQSGHNTVSWYQQALGQGPQFIFQYYREEENGRGNFPPRFSGLQFPNYSSELNVNALELDDSALYLCASSLVAGPTEAFFGQGTRLTVV.

The chain couples TRBV4-1 to TRBJ2-7; 9 bases line up with TRBD2. The CDR3 consists of 17 residues. Germline CDR1 reads MGHRA; CDR2 reads YSYEKL. The V and J ends lost 0 bases and 1 base, in that order; junction bases with no gene match: 7. The DNA of the CDR3 is TGCGCCAGCAGCCAAGACCCGGCTAGCGGGATATCCTACGAGCAGTACTTC. Translation: CASSQDPASGISYEQYF.

V gene TRBV7-9 combines with J gene TRBJ1-2, with D hard to call. The CDR3 consists of 12 residues. Germline CDR1 reads SEHNR; CDR2 reads FQNEAQ (reference sequence). V lost 4 bases and J lost 4, with 7 bases in between. For the CDR3, the DNA is TGTGCCAGCAGCTCCCTCGCCTATGGCTACACCTTC. Protein product: CASSSLAYGYTF.

This rearrangement joins TRBV4-1 to TRBJ2-7; the D call may be TRBD1 or TRBD2 (6 bases each). The germline V gene encodes CDR1 MGHRA and CDR2 YSYEKL. The CDR3 loop spans 17 amino acids. Trimming took 0 bases from V and 7 from J, leaving 22 bases between them. The CDR3 DNA is TGCGCCAGCAGCCAAGATCAAGGGGGACTCGTAACGTGGGAGCAGTACTTC. Protein: CASSQDQGGLVTWEQYF.

This chain uses TRBV28 with TRBJ2-3, with 7 bases fitting TRBD2. After removal of 5 bases from V and 3 bases from J, the junction contained 5 bases not matched to a gene. CDR1 is MDHEN, CDR2 SYDVKM, per germline. The CDR3 is 14 residues long. The CDR3 nucleotides read TGTGCCAGCAGTGACGGGAGGAGGACAGATACGCAGTATTTT. It is translated as CASSDGRRTDTQYF.

The chain recombines TRBV9 with TRBJ1-3, with D perhaps matching TRBD1 (5 bases). The germline gives CDR1 SGDLS, CDR2 YYNGEE. The CDR3 extends over 15 amino acids. V was shortened by 3 bases and J by 1 base, with 11 bases between the two germline ends. CDR3 region: CASSALRGSGNTIYF. In DNA form, the CDR3 reads TGTGCCAGCAGCGCTCTGCGGGGGTCTGGAAACACCATATATTTT.

V is TRBV7-9 and J is TRBJ2-1; D unresolved. The germline gives CDR1 SEHNR, CDR2 FQNEAQ (reference sequence). The length of the CDR3 is 13 residues. Trimming took 2 bases from V and 15 from J, leaving 17 bases between them. CDR3 loop: CASSLLGGGELFF. The CDR3 DNA reads as TGTGCCAGCAGCTTACTGGGTGGCGGTGAATTGTTCTTC.

With regard to this clone: Other DNA sequences of this sample code for an identical CDR3. The rearrangement links TRBV28 to TRBJ2-3; TRBD1 might be the D (6 bases). V lost 3 bases, J lost 0 bases, and 10 bases lay in between. Germline V lookup: CDR1 MDHEN, CDR2 SYDVKM. This CDR3 has 15 amino acids. CDR3 sequence reads: CASSLGASSTDTQYF. DNA for the CDR3: TGTGCCAGCAGTTTGGGGGCATCTAGCACAGATACGCAGTATTTT.

With respect to this clone: This clone may be a read error of a much larger clone one base away. Additional DNA sequences in this sample encode the identical CDR3. The rearrangement links TRBV6-5 to TRBJ2-7, with D possibly TRBD2 on 6 matching bases. V lost 4 bases, J lost 0 bases, and 7 bases lay in between. The CDR3 is 13 amino acids. Germline V lookup: CDR1 MNHEY, CDR2 SVGAGI. CDR3 amino acids: CASSLGGSYEQYF. The CDR3 DNA follows: TGTGCCAGCAGTTTGGGGGGCTCCTACGAGCAGTACTTC.

The chain joins TRBV28 to TRBJ2-1; 8 bases fit TRBD2. The CDR3 sequence is 15 residues long. Per germline, CDR1 MDHEN and CDR2 SYDVKM. Germline trimming cut 6 bases from V and 2 bases from J; bases unmatched to any gene: 6. Here the CDR3 DNA reads TGTGCCAGCAGGACGCGGGAGGACGCCTACAATGAGCAGTTCTTC. Translating gives CASRTREDAYNEQFF.

The chain employs TRBV7-9 and TRBJ2-5; D unclear. V lost 1 base and J 0 bases, leaving 12 bases between the germline ends. CDR3 length equals 16 residues. Germline V gene sequence: CDR1 SEHNR, CDR2 FQNEAQ (reference sequence). CDR3 sequence: CASSLGRALYQETQYF. CDR3 DNA: TGTGCCAGCAGCTTAGGAAGGGCCCTGTACCAAGAGACCCAGTACTTC.

The chain is built from TRBV15 and TRBJ1-3; D gene ambiguous. V was trimmed by 3 bases and J by 1 base, leaving 10 bases between them. The germline gives CDR1 LNHNV, CDR2 YYDKDF (reference sequence). This CDR3 spans 15 amino acids. The CDR3 reads CATSSPKKSGNTIYF. The CDR3 nucleotides are TGTGCCACCAGCAGCCCTAAGAAGTCTGGAAACACCATATATTTT.

The chain employs TRBV27 and TRBJ2-1, with TRBD2 matching over 13 bases. Germline V gives CDR1 MNHEY, CDR2 SMNVEV (reference sequence). This CDR3 region has 16 residues. With V trimmed by 5 bases and J by 9 bases, 10 bases remained unmatched. The chain's CDR3 is CASSHLLAGGPGEQFF. In DNA, the CDR3 is TGTGCCAGCAGTCACCTACTAGCGGGAGGGCCCGGTGAGCAGTTCTTC.

This chain connects TRBV6-6 to TRBJ2-2; unclear D gene. CDR1 is MNHNY, CDR2 SVGAGI, per germline (reference sequence). The germline V and J ends were trimmed by 7 bases and 0 bases, with 12 bases remaining between them. The length of the CDR3 is 15 residues. The CDR3 protein is CASNIYGTNTGELFF. CDR3 nucleotides: TGTGCCAGCAACATTTATGGTACGAACACCGGGGAGCTGTTTTTT.